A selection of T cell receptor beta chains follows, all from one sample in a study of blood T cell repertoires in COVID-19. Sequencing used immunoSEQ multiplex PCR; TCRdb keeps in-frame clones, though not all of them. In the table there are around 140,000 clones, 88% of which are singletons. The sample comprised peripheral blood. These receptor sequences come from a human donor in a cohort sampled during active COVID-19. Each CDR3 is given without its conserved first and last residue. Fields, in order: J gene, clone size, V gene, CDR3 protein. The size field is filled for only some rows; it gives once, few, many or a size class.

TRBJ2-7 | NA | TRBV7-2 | ASSLSRTGSYEQY
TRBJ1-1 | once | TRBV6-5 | ASNFPKAF
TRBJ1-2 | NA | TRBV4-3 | ASSQGVGRDGYT
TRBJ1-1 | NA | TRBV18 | ASSPLGRNTEAF
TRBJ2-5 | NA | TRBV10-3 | ATATGTVETQY
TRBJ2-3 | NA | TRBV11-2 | ASSRGGLGDTQY
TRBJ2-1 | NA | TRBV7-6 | ASSRTGDSSYNEQF
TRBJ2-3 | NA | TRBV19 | ASSIVAGGSTDTQY
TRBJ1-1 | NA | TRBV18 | ASSPSRGRAWTEAF
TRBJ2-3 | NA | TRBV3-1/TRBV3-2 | ASSQDRTSGGDTQY
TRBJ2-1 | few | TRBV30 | AWNIAGGPNEQF
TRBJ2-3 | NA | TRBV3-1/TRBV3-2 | ASSHRLAGRNTQY
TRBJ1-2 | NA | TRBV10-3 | ATGPQGDNYGYT
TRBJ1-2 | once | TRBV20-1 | SVLANYGYT
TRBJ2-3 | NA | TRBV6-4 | ASSDGTSGADTQY
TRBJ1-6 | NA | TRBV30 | AWRGQGDSPLH
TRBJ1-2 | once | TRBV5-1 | ASSPGGTGYGYT
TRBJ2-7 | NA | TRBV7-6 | ASSLADRGTYEQY
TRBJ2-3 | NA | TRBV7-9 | ASSYRDNHHTQY
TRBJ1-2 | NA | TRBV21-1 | ASSTGWKKRSTNYGYT
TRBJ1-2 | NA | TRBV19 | ASSKDRGLYGYT
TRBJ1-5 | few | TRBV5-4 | ASSIQGSQPQH
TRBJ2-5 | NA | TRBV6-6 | ASSYSITGQETQY
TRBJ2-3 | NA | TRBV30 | AWSPGLPADTQY
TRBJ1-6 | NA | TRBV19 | ATTSSGKNSPLH
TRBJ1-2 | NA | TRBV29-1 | SGETGVNGYT
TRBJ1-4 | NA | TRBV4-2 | ASSQVASKSGKLF
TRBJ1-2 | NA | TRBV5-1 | ASSPQGSSGYT
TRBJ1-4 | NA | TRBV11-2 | ASSLGVAGEKLF
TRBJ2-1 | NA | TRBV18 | ASSPGSGGYNEQF
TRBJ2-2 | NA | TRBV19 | ASTENRGLGTGELF
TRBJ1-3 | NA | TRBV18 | ASSPGGTAGNTIY
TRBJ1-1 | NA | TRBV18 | ASSPDRGNTEAF
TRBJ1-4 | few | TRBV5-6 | ASSPGTGLRELF
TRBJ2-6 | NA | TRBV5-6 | ASSGQGYYSGANVLT
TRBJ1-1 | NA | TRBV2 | ATLLVLNTEAF
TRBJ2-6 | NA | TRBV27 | ASSLSPEPGANVLT
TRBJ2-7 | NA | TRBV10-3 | AISRTGNEQY
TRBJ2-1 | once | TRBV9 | ASSGGLAGYNEQF
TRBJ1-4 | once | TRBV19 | ASRVVNKQKIYRGTLQNEKLF
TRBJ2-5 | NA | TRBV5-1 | ASSLFLFPQETQY
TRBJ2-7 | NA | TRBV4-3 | ASSQVLTSGPPEQY
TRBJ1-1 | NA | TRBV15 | ATSTGGTEAF